The next 10 T cell receptor beta chains were all read from a single sample in a study of post-analysis software for immune sequencing data. These receptors' targets are unknown. General observations from the study: Compared with controls, patients had more of 4 or 5 TRBV segments, including TRBV5-6, TRBV5-1 and TRBV20-1.

The TCR beta cDNA libraries contained unique molecular identifiers. One entry per CDR3 protein results from TCRdb running MiXCR on the PCR reads. The sample lists about 540,000 distinct CDR3 sequences; approximately 31% were seen once. The sequencing sample was made of blood. The receptors originated from a girl younger than 18 with multiple sclerosis.

This clonotype turned up a few times. For the CDR3, the DNA is TGCAGTGCCGACCGACAAGAGACCCAGTACTTC. This codes for CSADRQETQYF. The chain links TRBV20-1 to TRBJ2-5; D is uncertain. The V end was cut by 6 bases, the J end by 2 bases, with 7 bases between. CDR3 length: 11 amino acids. Germline V lookup: CDR1 DFQATT, CDR2 SNEGSKA (reference sequence).

This clonotype was observed a handful of times. The chain carries TRBV27 and TRBJ1-1; D is ambiguous. Germline lookup yields CDR1 MNHEY and CDR2 SMNVEV (reference sequence). V was trimmed by 1 base and J by 1 base, leaving 16 bases between them. The CDR3 runs to 17 residues. This CDR3 reads CASSLLAGRGGNTEAFF. For the CDR3, the DNA is TGTGCCAGCAGTTTATTGGCTGGTCGAGGAGGGAACACTGAAGCTTTCTTT.

The rearrangement joins TRBV28 to TRBJ2-5; D is possibly TRBD2 (6 bases). This CDR3 is built from 19 residues. V was cut by 3 bases and J by 4 bases, with 27 bases left in between. Per germline, CDR1 MDHEN and CDR2 SYDVKM. CDR3: CASSLGYRGFARGGETQYF. For the CDR3, the DNA is TGTGCCAGCAGTTTGGGTTATCGGGGATTCGCGCGGGGAGGAGAGACCCAGTACTTC.

The rearrangement joins TRBV24-1 to TRBJ2-1, with TRBD1 matching 9 bases. This CDR3 has 18 residues. The J segment lost 9 bases and the V segment lost 2 bases, leaving 16 bases of the junction unmatched. In germline, CDR1 is KGHDR, CDR2 SFDVKD. CDR3 DNA sequence: TGTGCCACCAGTGATTCCCATCACGGACAGGGGAAGGCGAGTGAGCAGTTCTTC. Its protein is CATSDSHHGQGKASEQFF.

Only one count was recorded for this clonotype. An end of the junction does not agree with germline; a read error may underlie this. V usage is TRBV5-6 and J usage is TRBJ2-5, with a weak D call TRBD1 (6 bases). This CDR3 is built from 14 residues. The V gene's germline CDR1 is SGHDT and CDR2 YYEEEE. The CDR3 loop reads CVSSLGSRGETQYF. The CDR3 coding sequence is TGTGTCAGCAGCTTGGGTAGCAGGGGCGAGACCCAGTACTTC.

The rearrangement uses TRBV3-1 and TRBJ2-6; TRBD2 matches 11 bases. Germline V gives CDR1 LGHDT, CDR2 YNNKEL (reference sequence). CDR3 length equals 19 residues. J lost 0 bases, V lost 4 bases, and 8 bases had no gene match. The CDR3 reads CASSPELAGDPSGANVLTF. Here the CDR3 DNA reads TGTGCCAGCAGCCCTGAACTAGCGGGGGACCCCTCTGGGGCCAACGTCCTGACTTTC.

The chain links TRBV10-3 to TRBJ1-1; D might be TRBD1 (6 bases). V lost 2 bases and J 1 base, leaving 23 bases between the germline ends. CDR1 and CDR2 (germline): ENHRY, SYGVKD. The CDR3 sequence is 19 residues long. The CDR3 region is CAISEPRGGGPGENTEAFF. The DNA of the CDR3 is TGTGCCATCAGTGAGCCGAGAGGCGGGGGTCCAGGGGAGAACACTGAAGCTTTCTTT.

In this sample, this clonotype turned up a few times. This chain joins TRBV28 and TRBJ2-7, with 9 bases identical to TRBD1. This CDR3 contains 14 residues. Per the germline V gene, CDR1 is MDHEN and CDR2 is SYDVKM. With 6 bases clipped from V and 3 bases from J, the junction kept 6 bases outside the gene matches. CDR3 protein: CASRYLGQGYEQYF. CDR3 sequence (DNA): TGTGCCAGCAGGTACTTGGGACAGGGCTACGAGCAGTACTTC.

This chain links TRBV5-1 with TRBJ2-1, with D perhaps matching TRBD2 (7 bases). The CDR3 covers 16 residues. Per the germline V gene, CDR1 is SGHRS and CDR2 is YFSETQ. The V gene lost 0 bases and the J gene lost 6 bases, with 16 bases spanning the gap. The CDR3: CASSLGGGVTGNEQFF. CDR3 sequence (DNA): TGCGCCAGCAGCTTGGGCGGGGGCGTGACTGGCAATGAGCAGTTCTTC. Variable domain in full (rest from reference TRBV5-1 and TRBJ2-1): KAGVTQTPRYLIKTRGQQVTLSCSPISGHRSVSWYQQTPGQGLQFLFEYFSETQRNKGNFPGRFSGRQFSNSRSEMNVSTLELGDSALYLCASSLGGGVTGNEQFFGPGTRLTVL.

This clonotype was picked up a small number of times. The chain is built from TRBV27 and TRBJ2-3, with 11 bases that match TRBD2. Trimming took 3 bases from V and 10 from J; bases not matched to a gene: 6. CDR3 length equals 14 residues. Germline loops: CDR1 MNHEY, CDR2 SMNVEV (reference sequence). DNA of the CDR3: TGTGCCAGCAGTTTGGCCCTAGCGGGGGGCCCGCAGTATTTT. Its protein is CASSLALAGGPQYF.